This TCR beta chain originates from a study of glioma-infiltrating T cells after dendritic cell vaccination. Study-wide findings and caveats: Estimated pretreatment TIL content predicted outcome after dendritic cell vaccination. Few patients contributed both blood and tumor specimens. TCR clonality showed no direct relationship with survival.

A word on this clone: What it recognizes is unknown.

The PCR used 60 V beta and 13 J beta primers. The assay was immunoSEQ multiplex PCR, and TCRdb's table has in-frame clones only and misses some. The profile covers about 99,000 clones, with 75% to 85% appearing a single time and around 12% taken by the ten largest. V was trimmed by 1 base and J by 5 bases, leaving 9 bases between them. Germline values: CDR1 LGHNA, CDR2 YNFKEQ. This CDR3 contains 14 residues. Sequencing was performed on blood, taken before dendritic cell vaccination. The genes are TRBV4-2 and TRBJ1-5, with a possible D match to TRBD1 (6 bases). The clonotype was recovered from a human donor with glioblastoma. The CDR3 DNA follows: TGTGCCAGCAGCCAAGTGGCAGGGGATCAGCCCCAGCATTTT. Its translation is CASSQVAGDQPQHF.